The 10 T cell receptor beta chains below all came from one sample that was sequenced in a study of CD8 T cells in Susac syndrome. Random hexamers primed reverse transcription of about 0.45 to 1 ug RNA. One entry per CDR3 protein results from TCRdb running MiXCR on the immunoSEQ multiplex PCR reads. This sample has under 95,000 distinct CDR3 sequences; around 94% occur once, and the top ten carry roughly 0.31%. Sequencing was performed on CD4+ T cells from PBMCs. These receptor sequences come from a human donor with Susac syndrome.

CDR3 region: CASSDWGAGDTQYF. The DNA of the CDR3 is TGCGCCAGCAGTGATTGGGGAGCGGGAGATACGCAGTATTTT. V and J are TRBV10-1 and TRBJ2-3; D perhaps matches TRBD2 (6 bases). The V and J ends lost 3 bases and 5 bases respectively, with 12 bases between them. Looked up from germline, CDR1 is WNHNN and CDR2 is SYGVQD (reference sequence). The CDR3 contains 14 residues.

The chain links TRBV4-1 to TRBJ2-3; D not certain. The germline V gene encodes CDR1 MGHRA and CDR2 YSYEKL. The CDR3 length is 13 residues. Trimming cost V 0 bases and J 4 bases, with 5 bases left between them. The DNA of the CDR3 is TGCGCCAGCAGCCAAGATTTAGCAGATACGCAGTATTTT. Encoded protein: CASSQDLADTQYF.

This chain joins TRBV24-1 and TRBJ2-1; D is uncertain. V gave up 3 bases and J gave up 5 bases, with 1 base separating them. Germline CDR1 is KGHDR and CDR2 is SFDVKD. The CDR3 contains 11 residues. The chain's CDR3 is CATSDHNEQFF. CDR3 in DNA: TGTGCCACCAGTGATCACAATGAGCAGTTCTTC.

The chain links TRBV29-1 to TRBJ2-7; 9 bases agree with TRBD1. Trimming took 7 bases from V and 0 from J; bases not matched to a gene: 4. Germline V CDR1 and CDR2: SQVTM, ANQGSEA. The CDR3 loop spans 13 amino acids. CDR3 residues: CSADRGDSYEQYF. CDR3 sequence (DNA): TGCAGCGCCGACAGGGGGGACTCCTACGAGCAGTACTTC.

V usage is TRBV3-1 and J usage is TRBJ2-5; 10 positions match TRBD2. Germline V gene sequence: CDR1 LGHDT, CDR2 YNNKEL (reference sequence). The CDR3 sequence is 14 residues long. V lost 8 bases and J lost 9; bases outside the gene matches: 12. The CDR3 protein is CASRGTSAIGAQYF. The CDR3 bases are TGTGCCAGCCGAGGGACTAGCGCAATCGGGGCCCAGTACTTC.

This clonotype is a singleton in its sample. The J gene is TRBJ2-4, the V gene TRBV12-3 or TRBV12-4; weak D call: TRBD2 (6 bases). The CDR3 spans 16 residues. V dropped 8 bases and J dropped 6 bases, with 23 bases sitting between them. CDR3 loop: CASSPRGGAFRNIQYF. CDR3 sequence (DNA): TGTGCCAGCTCTCCGCGTGGAGGGGCGTTCAGAAACATTCAGTACTTC.

This chain links TRBV12-3 or TRBV12-4 with TRBJ2-6; the D is unclear. Between the trimmed V and J ends, which lost 6 bases and 0 bases, there was a span of 3 bases. The CDR3 consists of 13 residues. CDR3 amino acids: CASSHSGANVLTF. In DNA form, the CDR3 reads TGTGCCAGCAGCCACTCTGGGGCCAACGTCCTGACTTTC.

CDR3 residues: CASSRQGANYGYTF. CDR3 bases: TGTGCCAGCAGTCGACAGGGGGCTAACTATGGCTACACCTTC. This sequence joins TRBV2 and TRBJ1-2; 9 nucleotides match TRBD1. The CDR3 contains 14 residues. The V gene end was trimmed by 5 bases and the J gene end by 0 bases; junction bases not matched to a gene: 1. The germline V gene has CDR1 SNHLY and CDR2 FYNNEI.

The chain carries TRBV29-1 and TRBJ2-7; D possibly matches TRBD1 or TRBD2 (5 bases each). Deletions cut 1 base from V and 6 bases from J, with 13 bases between. The CDR3 contains 13 residues. The germline CDR1 and CDR2 sequences are SQVTM and ANQGSEA. Written as DNA, the CDR3 is TGCAGCGTTGAAGCCCCAGGGACCTTCGAGCAGTACTTC. Protein product: CSVEAPGTFEQYF.

This chain connects TRBV7-9 to TRBJ2-1; the D gene is possibly TRBD2 (6 bases). Trimming shortened V by 1 base and J by 5 bases, and 12 bases separated the two germline ends. The germline CDR1 and CDR2 sequences are SEHNR and FQNEAQ (reference sequence). CDR3 size: 15 residues. The chain's CDR3 is CASSLDGGIHNEQFF. The DNA for the CDR3 is TGTGCCAGCAGCTTAGACGGAGGGATCCACAATGAGCAGTTCTTC.